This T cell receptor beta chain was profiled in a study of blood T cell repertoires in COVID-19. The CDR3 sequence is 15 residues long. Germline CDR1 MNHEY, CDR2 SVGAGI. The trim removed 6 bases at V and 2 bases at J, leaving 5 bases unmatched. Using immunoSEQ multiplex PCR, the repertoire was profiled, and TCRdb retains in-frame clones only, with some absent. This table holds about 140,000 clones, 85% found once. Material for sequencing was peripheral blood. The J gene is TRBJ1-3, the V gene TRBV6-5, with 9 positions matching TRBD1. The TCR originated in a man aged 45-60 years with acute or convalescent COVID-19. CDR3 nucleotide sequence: TGTGCCAGCAGCTTGGGACAGGGCACTGGAAACACCATATATTTT. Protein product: CASSLGQGTGNTIYF.